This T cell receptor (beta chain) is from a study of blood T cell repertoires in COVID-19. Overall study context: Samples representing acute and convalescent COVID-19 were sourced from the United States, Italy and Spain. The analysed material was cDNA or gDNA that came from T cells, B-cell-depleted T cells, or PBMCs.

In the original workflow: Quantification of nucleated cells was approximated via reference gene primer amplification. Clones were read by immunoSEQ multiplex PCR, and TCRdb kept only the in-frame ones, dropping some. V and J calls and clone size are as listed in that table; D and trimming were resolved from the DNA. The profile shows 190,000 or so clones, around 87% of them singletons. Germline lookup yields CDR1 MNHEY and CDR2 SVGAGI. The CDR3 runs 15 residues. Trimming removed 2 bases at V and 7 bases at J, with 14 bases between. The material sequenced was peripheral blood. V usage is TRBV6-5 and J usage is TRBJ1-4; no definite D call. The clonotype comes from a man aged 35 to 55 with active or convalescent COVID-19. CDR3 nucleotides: TGTGCCAGCAGTTACACAGACAATATCGGTGAAAAACTGTTTTTT. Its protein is CASSYTDNIGEKLFF.